One T cell receptor beta chain is described in this entry. The antigen is unknown. The method was immunoSEQ multiplex PCR; TCRdb's version includes in-frame clones alone and lacks a portion of them. The sample consists of some 81,000 clones, about 83% of them appearing once. This record belongs to a study of OX40 agonist ivuxolimab in advanced cancers. Findings and caveats of the study: Antigen specificity remained undetermined for the expanded peripheral T cells.

Trimming cost V 5 bases and J 4 bases; bases outside gene matches: 12. Germline CDR1 and CDR2: SEHNR and FQNEAQ (reference sequence). The CDR3 runs 17 residues. This material consisted of CD4+ or CD8+ T cells sorted from blood, taken in a trial of the OX40 agonist ivuxolimab. The receptor comes from an adult with an advanced solid tumor such as melanoma, head and neck, liver or kidney cancer. V usage is TRBV7-9 and J usage is TRBJ1-2; 11 nucleotides agree with TRBD1. DNA for the CDR3: TGTGCCAGCAGCCATACCCCGGGGACAGGGGGTGGCTATGGCTACACCTTC. The encoded protein is CASSHTPGTGGGYGYTF. Together with reference TRBV7-9 and TRBJ1-2, the CDR3 gives the full variable domain: DTGVSQNPRHKITKRGQNVTFRCDPISEHNRLYWYRQTLGQGPEFLTYFQNEAQLEKSRLLSDRFSAERPKGSFSTLEIQRTEQGDSAMYLCASSHTPGTGGGYGYTFGSGTRLTVV.